This entry concerns a single TCR beta chain. Its antigen remains unknown. Treatment specified: roughly ten-day PBMC culture with coronavirus spike peptide pools or control peptides (ViraFEST assay). This CDR3 has 17 amino acids. Trimming took off 0 bases at V and 4 bases at J, with 18 bases between the two ends. CDR1 is DFQATT, CDR2 SNEGSKA, per germline (reference sequence). The data were obtained in a study of vaccination and CD4 T cells after COVID-19. Study background: In the convalescent cohort, there were six males and four females, two of them Hispanic. The study's findings and limits: There were relatively few convalescent patients studied, and there were no early post-infection timepoints.

CD4+ T cells that had been cultured provided DNA sequenced with the Oncomine TCR Beta short-read assay. In TCRdb, the PCR reads were re-called with MiXCR into one record per CDR3 protein. The sample yields 20,000 to 30,000 distinct CDR3 sequences, around 64% seen once. This sample comprised CD4+ T cells from blood, cultured in vitro, obtained after SARS-CoV-2 vaccination. The chain combines TRBV20-1 with TRBJ2-2, with a weak D call TRBD1 (7 bases). This receptor was identified in a human donor who received a COVID-19 vaccine. The CDR3 coding sequence is TGCAGTGCTAGAGATTACGGAGGGGGCGATGGCACCGGGGAGCTGTTTTTT. Translation gives CSARDYGGGDGTGELFF.